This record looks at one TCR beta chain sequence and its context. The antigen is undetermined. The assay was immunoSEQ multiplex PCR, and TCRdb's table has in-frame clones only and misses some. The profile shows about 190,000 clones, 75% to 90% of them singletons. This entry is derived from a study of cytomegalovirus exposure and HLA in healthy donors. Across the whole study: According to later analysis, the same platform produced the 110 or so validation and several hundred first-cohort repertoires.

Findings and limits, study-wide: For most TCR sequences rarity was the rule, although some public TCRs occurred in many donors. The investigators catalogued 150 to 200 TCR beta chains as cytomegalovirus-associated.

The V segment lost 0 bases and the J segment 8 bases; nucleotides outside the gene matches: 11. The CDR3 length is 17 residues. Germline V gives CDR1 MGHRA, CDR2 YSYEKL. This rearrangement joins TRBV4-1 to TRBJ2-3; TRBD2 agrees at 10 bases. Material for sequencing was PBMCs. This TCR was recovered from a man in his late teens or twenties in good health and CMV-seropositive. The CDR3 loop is CASSQDSASGSGGTQYF. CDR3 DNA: TGCGCCAGCAGCCAAGATTCGGCTAGCGGGAGTGGTGGTACGCAGTATTTT.